Listed below are T cell receptor beta chains from one sample, sequenced in a study of T-cell memory formation after mild COVID-19. TCRdb passed the 5' RACE reads through MiXCR, listing each CDR3 protein once. There are under 300,000 distinct CDR3 sequences in the sample; around 17% occur only once, and approximately 3.5% lies in the top ten. Sequenced: PBMCs or a T cell subset sorted from them (not recorded which). These receptors came from a man younger than 30 who had mild COVID-19 (a few samples of this study predate the infection). Cell type and time point are not known. The CDR3 runs from the conserved cysteine through the conserved F or W. The D gene is left open where the match is weak. Rows give clone size only sometimes, using once, few, many, or a class for an expanded clone.

TGTGCCAGCGGGGAAGTCTATGGCTACACCTTC	CASGEVYGYTF	-	TRBJ1-2	TRBV7-2	-
TGCAGTGCGAGAATACAGCGTATCAATCAGCCCCAGCATTTT	CSARIQRINQPQHF	-	TRBJ1-5	TRBV20-1	-
TGTGCCAGCAGCTTGTGGGGCACAGATACGCAGTATTTT	CASSLWGTDTQYF	-	TRBJ2-3	TRBV11-2	-
TGTGCCAGCAGCTCGAGGACCGCCACGTTGCCCCAGCATTTT	CASSSRTATLPQHF	-	TRBJ1-5	TRBV7-2	-
TGTGCCAGCAGCAAATTGAGGCAGGCCAGTAATTCACCCCTCCACTTT	CASSKLRQASNSPLHF	-	TRBJ1-6	TRBV21-1	-
TGCAGTGCTAGTGTCGGATGGGGCAGCGGGGGGTACCAAGAGACCCAGTACTTC	CSASVGWGSGGYQETQYF	TRBD2	TRBJ2-5	TRBV20-1	-
TGTGCCAGCAGCCCAAGCGGGGGGTCCGGTTCTACGCAGTATTTT	CASSPSGGSGSTQYF	TRBD2	TRBJ2-3	TRBV12-3/TRBV12-4	-
TGCGCCAGCAGCTTGGACACTCGGAACACTGAAGCTTTCTTT	CASSLDTRNTEAFF	-	TRBJ1-1	TRBV5-1	many
TGTGCCAGCAGCCAAGGACTAGCGGGGGTCCGTGAGCAGTTCTTC	CASSQGLAGVREQFF	TRBD2	TRBJ2-1	TRBV14	few
TGTGCCAGCAGCTACCGGGCCTCGAACACTGAAGCTTTCTTT	CASSYRASNTEAFF	-	TRBJ1-1	TRBV3-1	-
TGCAGTGCCACTAGCGGGGGGCAAAGCACAGATACGCAGTATTTT	CSATSGGQSTDTQYF	TRBD2	TRBJ2-3	TRBV20-1	-
TGTGCCAGCAGAAGGGGACAGGGCACGGACGAGCAGTACTTC	CASRRGQGTDEQYF	TRBD1	TRBJ2-7	TRBV27	once
TGTGCCACCCGACGGGACAGGGGGTACCAAGAGACCCAGTACTTC	CATRRDRGYQETQYF	TRBD1	TRBJ2-5	TRBV10-3	-
TGTGCCACCAGCAGAGAATACGGGGGCGTAGCTTTCTTT	CATSREYGGVAFF	-	TRBJ1-1	TRBV15	-
TGCAGTGCTGCCCCCGGCTCTGGGGCCAACGTCCTGACTTTC	CSAAPGSGANVLTF	-	TRBJ2-6	TRBV20-1	few
TGTGCCAGCAGTTACTCCCCCGACAGGCCCTACGAGCAGTACTTC	CASSYSPDRPYEQYF	-	TRBJ2-7	TRBV6-5	-
TGTGCCAGCAGCCCACACCAAGCGGGGCCCTCCTACAATGAGCAGTTCTTC	CASSPHQAGPSYNEQFF	TRBD2	TRBJ2-1	TRBV7-3	many
TGTGCCAGCAGCTTGCCGGCCCCGACAGGGGGCTTTTATGGCTACACCTTC	CASSLPAPTGGFYGYTF	TRBD1	TRBJ1-2	TRBV5-5	-
TGTGCTAGCAGCATACTAGCGGGGGGGTACAATGAGCAGTTCTTC	CASSILAGGYNEQFF	TRBD2	TRBJ2-1	TRBV7-7	few
TGCGCCAGCAGCTTGCTTTCCCCGGACACTGAAGCTTTCTTT	CASSLLSPDTEAFF	-	TRBJ1-1	TRBV5-1	few
TGTGCCAGCAGTGACCCAGACAGGCGCGGGAGCTACACCTTC	CASSDPDRRGSYTF	-	TRBJ1-2	TRBV6-4	-
TGTGCCAGCAGCCCGGGGACCTTAGCCAAAAACATTCAGTACTTC	CASSPGTLAKNIQYF	-	TRBJ2-4	TRBV9	few
TGTGCCAGCTGGGCGGGACACCCGATCTACAATGAGCAGTTCTTC	CASWAGHPIYNEQFF	-	TRBJ2-1	TRBV28	few
TGTGCCAGCAGATTGTATCCCCTGGGGAGGACTGAAGCTTTCTTT	CASRLYPLGRTEAFF	-	TRBJ1-1	TRBV5-4	-
TGCAGCGTTGTCCATGGGGAGACCCAGTACTTC	CSVVHGETQYF	-	TRBJ2-5	TRBV29-1	many
TGTGCCACGACAGGGGAGAGGACAGATACGCAGTATTTT	CATTGERTDTQYF	TRBD1	TRBJ2-3	TRBV10-3	few